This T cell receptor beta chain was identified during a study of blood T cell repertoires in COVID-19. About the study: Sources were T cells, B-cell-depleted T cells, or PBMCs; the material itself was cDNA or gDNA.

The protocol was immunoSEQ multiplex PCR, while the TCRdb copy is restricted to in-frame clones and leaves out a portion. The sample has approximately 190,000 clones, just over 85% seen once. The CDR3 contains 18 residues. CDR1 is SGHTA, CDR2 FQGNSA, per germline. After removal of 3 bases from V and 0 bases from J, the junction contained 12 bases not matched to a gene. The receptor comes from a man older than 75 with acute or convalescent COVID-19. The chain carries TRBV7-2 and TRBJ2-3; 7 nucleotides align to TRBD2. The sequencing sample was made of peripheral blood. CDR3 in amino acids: CASSFGGRAYFSTDTQYF. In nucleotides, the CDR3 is TGTGCCAGCAGCTTCGGCGGGAGAGCCTATTTTAGCACAGATACGCAGTATTTT.